The TCR beta chain under discussion was sequenced for a study of cytomegalovirus exposure and HLA in healthy donors. Profiled with immunoSEQ multiplex PCR; TCRdb holds only in-frame clones, not every one. This sample yields more than 120,000 clones, of which around 87% are seen a single time; roughly 9% belongs to the top ten. CDR3 length: 21 amino acids. Germline values: CDR1 SGHRS, CDR2 YFSETQ. V lost 1 base to trimming and J lost 3 bases, with 32 bases between them. The sequencing input was PBMCs. The chain carries TRBV5-1 and TRBJ2-7; D is possibly TRBD1 (6 bases). The source of this sequence is a man between 18 and 35 years old in good health and CMV-seropositive. The CDR3 region has the DNA TGCGCCAGCAGCTTGACACCGGGACACTTAACCTTGCTAGCACGGGACTACGAGCAGTACTTC. Its protein is CASSLTPGHLTLLARDYEQYF.